Listed below are T cell receptor beta chains from one sample, sequenced in a study of shared clonotypes between healthy human individuals. Here immunoSEQ multiplex PCR was the method, and the copy in TCRdb shows in-frame clones only, minus some. The sample contains 550,000 to 700,000 clones, 55% to 85% of which appear only once. Sample: memory CD4+ T cells sorted from blood. These receptors were obtained from a woman aged 25 to 39 in good health. CDR3s include the opening cysteine and the closing phenylalanine or tryptophan. The D gene is left open where the match is weak. Size is stated for part of the rows, as once, few or many counts, or as a class when the clone is expanded.

TRBV27	TRBJ2-7	.	TRBD2	TGTGCCAGCAGTTCCCTAGCGGGCTCCTACGAGCAGTACTTC	CASSSLAGSYEQYF
TRBV25-1	TRBJ2-7	few	TRBD2	TGTGCCAGCAGTGACCCCGGACTAGCGTCCCACGAGCAGTACTTC	CASSDPGLASHEQYF
TRBV27	TRBJ2-7	.	TRBD1	TGTGCCAGCAGTGGACAGGGGGCGAATTCCGAGCAGTACTTC	CASSGQGANSEQYF
TRBV6-5	TRBJ2-1	.	TRBD1	TGTGCCACTGGGACAGGGAAGCACAATGAGCAGTTCTTC	CATGTGKHNEQFF
TRBV5-6	TRBJ2-2	.	.	TGTGCCAGCAGCTCTAATCAAGCTCGCAGGGGTCAAGGGACCGGGGAGCTGTTTTTT	CASSSNQARRGQGTGELFF
TRBV6-6	TRBJ2-3	.	.	TGTGCCAGCAGTTCTGGCGATACGCAGTATTTT	CASSSGDTQYF
TRBV5-6	TRBJ2-7	.	.	TGTGCCAGCAGCCCCCTCCTCAGGGTCCACGAGCAGTACTTC	CASSPLLRVHEQYF
TRBV29-1	TRBJ2-7	.	TRBD1	TGCAGCGTTTCGCCGGGACAGGAGTACGAGCAGTACTTC	CSVSPGQEYEQYF
TRBV10-2	TRBJ2-6	once	.	TGCGCCAGCAGAAACTCAGGAGCCTCTGGGGCCAACGTCCTGACTTTC	CASRNSGASGANVLTF
TRBV18	TRBJ1-1	.	.	TGTGCCAGCTCACAGGGAATGAACACTGAAGCTTTCTTT	CASSQGMNTEAFF
TRBV28	TRBJ2-4	few	TRBD1	TGTGCCAGCAGGCCAGGGGGTGGCAAAAACATTCAGTACTTC	CASRPGGGKNIQYF
TRBV20-1	TRBJ2-3	.	.	TGCAGTGCCACACGGGAGGATACGCAGTATTTT	CSATREDTQYF
TRBV9	TRBJ2-3	.	.	TGTGCCAGCAGCGTAGGGGGAGTTAGAGATACGCAGTATTTT	CASSVGGVRDTQYF
TRBV19	TRBJ2-7	.	.	TGTGCCAGTAGTTTCAACAGTGGTTCCGAGCAGTACTTC	CASSFNSGSEQYF
TRBV6-1	TRBJ1-2	once	TRBD1	TGTGCCAGCAGTGGCAGGACAGGGGGCGAGGATGGCTACACCTTC	CASSGRTGGEDGYTF
TRBV6-4	TRBJ2-4	few	.	TGTGCCAGCAGTGCCCAGCCCGGGGACATTCAGTACTTC	CASSAQPGDIQYF
TRBV27	TRBJ1-1	.	.	TGTGCCAGCAGTTTGCAGCTTTCCACTGAAGCTTTCTTT	CASSLQLSTEAFF
TRBV18	TRBJ1-3	once	.	TGTGCCAGCTCTCCCTTTGAGGCCGGAACCCCTGGAAACACCATATATTTT	CASSPFEAGTPGNTIYF
TRBV18	TRBJ1-3	.	.	TGTGCCAGCTCAATGTCCGGGACCTACTGGGACACCATATATTTT	CASSMSGTYWDTIYF
TRBV11-2	TRBJ1-1	once	.	TGTGCCAGCAGCCTAAATAACGGCCCTGAAGCTTTCTTT	CASSLNNGPEAFF
TRBV15	TRBJ1-2	.	TRBD1	TGTGCCACCAGCAGAGATAGGGGACAGTTTCTCTATGGCTACACCTTC	CATSRDRGQFLYGYTF
TRBV30	TRBJ2-5	.	TRBD1	TGTGCCTGGAGTGAAACAGGGGTCCAAGAGACCCAGTACTTC	CAWSETGVQETQYF
TRBV19	TRBJ1-4	.	.	TGTGCCAGTAGGAATAAGGCTCTCCCCGGCGAAAAACTGTTTTTT	CASRNKALPGEKLFF
TRBV7-9	TRBJ1-1	.	.	TGTGCCAGCAGCTTAGCAGGGGTAGCTTTCTTT	CASSLAGVAFF
TRBV4-2	TRBJ2-7	few	.	TGTGCCAGCAGCCACCAGGGTATTGGGTCCTACGAGCAGTACTTC	CASSHQGIGSYEQYF
TRBV6-1	TRBJ2-5	.	TRBD1	TGTGCCACTCGACAGGGCTCAGAGACCCAGTACTTC	CATRQGSETQYF
TRBV6-6	TRBJ2-7	.	.	TGTGCCAGCAGTGGAGCACCTTCTCCCTACGAGCAGTACTTC	CASSGAPSPYEQYF
TRBV5-1	TRBJ1-2	many	TRBD1	TGCGCCAGCAGCCCGGACAGGGTCTATGGCTACACCTTC	CASSPDRVYGYTF
TRBV29-1	TRBJ2-7	many	TRBD1	TGCAGCGTTGTTGGGTGGTCAGGGGGCAACGAGCAGTACTTC	CSVVGWSGGNEQYF
TRBV28	TRBJ2-7	.	.	TGTGCCAGCAGTCTTACAGGGTTCGAGTACTTC	CASSLTGFEYF
TRBV11-2	TRBJ2-7	.	TRBD2	TGTGCCAGCGGACCGGGACTAGCACCCTACGAGCAGTACTTC	CASGPGLAPYEQYF
TRBV4-1	TRBJ2-2	.	TRBD2	TGCGCCAGCAGCCAAATGGGTAGCGGGAATGCGAACACCGGGGAGCTGTTTTTT	CASSQMGSGNANTGELFF
TRBV28	TRBJ1-4	.	.	TGTGCCAGCAGTTTAGTGACGGCTGAAAAACTGTTTTTT	CASSLVTAEKLFF
TRBV28	TRBJ1-1	.	.	TGTGCCAGCAGTACCGGACAGCGGGTGCGAGCTTTCTTT	CASSTGQRVRAFF
TRBV7-3	TRBJ1-1	.	.	TGTGCCAGCAGCCCACAGGGAAACACTGAAGCTTTCTTT	CASSPQGNTEAFF
TRBV30	TRBJ2-3	.	TRBD2	TGTGCCTTTCAACCCGGGACTAGCGGGACAGATACGCAGTATTTT	CAFQPGTSGTDTQYF
TRBV30	TRBJ1-1	.	.	TGTGCCTGTTTGTTGTACACTGAAGCTTTCTTT	CACLLYTEAFF
TRBV5-1	TRBJ2-7	many	TRBD2	TGCGCCAGCAGCGGCGGACTAGCGGGAGGTTCCGAGCAGTACTTC	CASSGGLAGGSEQYF
TRBV6-7	TRBJ1-2	.	.	TGTGCCCTCAGGGGTGGCTACACCTTC	CALRGGYTF
TRBV29-1	TRBJ1-1	once	.	TGCAGCGTTGAGGAGACCGCAAACACTGAAGCTTTCTTT	CSVEETANTEAFF
TRBV5-4	TRBJ2-7	.	.	TGTGCCAGCAGCTTACTCCGGGAGCAGTACTTC	CASSLLREQYF